Following are 3 T cell receptor beta chains from one sample sequenced in a study of blood T cell repertoires in COVID-19. Sequencing used immunoSEQ multiplex PCR; TCRdb keeps in-frame clones, though not all of them. The data show some 64,000 clones, roughly four fifths seen once. The sequenced sample was peripheral blood. The receptors were sampled from a man between 60 and 75 years old with acute or convalescent COVID-19.

The chain carries TRBV28 and TRBJ2-7, with a tentative D call TRBD1 (5 bases). The CDR3 sequence is 14 residues long. CDR1 and CDR2 (germline): MDHEN, SYDVKM. Trimming took off 1 base at V and 5 bases at J, with 12 bases between the two ends. DNA for the CDR3: TGTGCCAGCAGTTTATCAGGGTTCCCCCACGAGCAGTACTTC. Translating it yields CASSLSGFPHEQYF.

The rearrangement joins TRBV5-1 to TRBJ2-7, with TRBD2 matching over 9 bases. Germline assignment: CDR1 SGHRS and CDR2 YFSETQ. This CDR3 has 15 residues. J lost 0 bases, V lost 2 bases, and 3 bases had no gene match. CDR3 bases: TGCGCCAGCAGCTTCGGTAGCGGGAGCTCCTACGAGCAGTACTTC. It encodes CASSFGSGSSYEQYF.

The rearrangement links TRBV27 to TRBJ1-2, with D uncertain. Germline values: CDR1 MNHEY, CDR2 SMNVEV (reference sequence). The CDR3 is made up of 14 amino acids. The V and J ends lost 6 bases and 7 bases respectively, with 18 bases between them. CDR3 nucleotide sequence: TGTGCCAGCAGCCCCAGTACTACCGGGAGTGGCTACACCTTC. It translates to CASSPSTTGSGYTF.